The clone carrying this T cell receptor (beta chain) was picked up one time. The sample originates from a study of shared clonotypes between healthy human individuals. This CDR3 comprises 11 residues. Libraries were prepared by immunoSEQ multiplex PCR; TCRdb keeps only in-frame clonotypes and omits some of them. The sample records about 980,000 clones, approximately 80% being singletons. The sequencing sample was made of memory CD4+ T cells sorted from blood. Specified subset: CD45RA-negative fraction. The receptor was isolated from a man younger than 30 in good health. This chain connects TRBV21-1 to TRBJ2-2. TRBV21-1 corresponds to a pseudogene. CDR3: CASNRFGELFF. CDR3 nucleotides: TGTGCCAGCAACCGTTTCGGGGAGCTGTTTTTT.